The 19 T cell receptor beta chains given below trace back to one sample, sequenced in a study of T cells in Graves' hyperthyroidism and ophthalmopathy. TCR beta CDR3 regions were amplified from RNA. An initial round of RT-PCR targeting the TCR CDR3 relied on the HTBI primer set. TCRdb re-derived calls from the multiplex PCR reads in MiXCR, one entry per CDR3 protein. Found here are 250,000 to 400,000 distinct CDR3 sequences, roughly 15% of them singletons; the top ten hold approximately 35%. What was sequenced was blood. These receptor sequences come from a woman in her forties with Graves' ophthalmopathy.

Ten or more counts support this clonotype. The chain is built from TRBV7-2 and TRBJ2-1; D possibly corresponds to TRBD2 (6 bases). Trimming stripped 2 bases from V and 7 bases from J, with 15 bases between. The CDR3 runs to 15 residues. Germline-derived CDR1 and CDR2 are SGHTA and FQGNSA. This CDR3 is CASSLSAGGPNEQFF. CDR3 nucleotide sequence: TGTGCCAGCAGCTTATCCGCCGGAGGGCCGAATGAGCAGTTCTTC.

This clonotype was detected ten times or more. The J gene is TRBJ2-7, the V gene TRBV2, with D possibly being TRBD2 (5 bases). The V gene's germline CDR1 is SNHLY and CDR2 FYNNEI. The CDR3 sequence is 13 residues long. Between the trimmed V and J ends, which lost 7 bases and 9 bases, there was a span of 19 bases. CDR3 DNA: TGTGCCAGCACTCTAACGACCCGGGAATGGCAGTACTTC. This translates into CASTLTTREWQYF.

This clonotype has only a few counts. V and J are TRBV11-2 and TRBJ2-7, with 10 bases identical to TRBD2. This CDR3 region has 16 residues. Unmatched junction bases numbered 6, after V lost 1 base and J lost 3 bases. Per the germline V gene, CDR1 is SGHAT and CDR2 is FQNNGV. The CDR3 reads CASSLGPSGRGYEQYF. CDR3 in DNA: TGTGCCAGCAGCTTAGGCCCTAGCGGGAGAGGCTACGAGCAGTACTTC.

This clonotype came up many times. The CDR3 DNA reads as TGTGCCAGCACCCTACAGGGGTTCTACACTGAAGCTTTCTTT. Residues: CASTLQGFYTEAFF. The chain couples TRBV6-1 to TRBJ1-1, with 7 nucleotides matching TRBD1. From germline, CDR1 is MNHNS and CDR2 SASEGT. Germline trimming cut 7 bases from V and 3 bases from J; bases unmatched to any gene: 8. The CDR3 has 14 residues.

The chain combines TRBV19 with TRBJ1-2, with 7 bases identical to TRBD1. Germline loops: CDR1 LNHDA, CDR2 SQIVND (reference sequence). The CDR3 is made up of 16 amino acids. The trim removed 5 bases at V and 4 bases at J, leaving 13 bases unmatched. CDR3 sequence reads: CASSHLQGITAYGYTF. In DNA form, the CDR3 reads TGTGCCAGTAGTCATTTACAGGGGATAACAGCCTATGGCTACACCTTC.

This clonotype appeared many times. The chain employs TRBV5-6 and TRBJ2-3; D call uncertain. Trimming pared 4 bases from V and 0 bases from J, leaving 12 bases between. In germline, CDR1 is SGHDT, CDR2 YYEEEE. This CDR3 comprises 15 residues. CDR3 nucleotide sequence: TGTGCCAGCAGCCTCCGAAGGTCTAGCACAGATACGCAGTATTTT. Translation: CASSLRRSSTDTQYF.

This chain links TRBV27 with TRBJ2-3; 10 nucleotides agree with TRBD1. Trimming at V came to 8 bases and at J to 5 bases, leaving 10 bases not matched to a gene. The germline V gene encodes CDR1 MNHEY and CDR2 SMNVEV (reference sequence). The CDR3 runs 15 residues. The CDR3 coding sequence is TGTGCCAGCCGCCAACCGGACAGGGGGGGAGATACGCAGTATTTT. This gives the protein CASRQPDRGGDTQYF.

The chain uses TRBV12-3 or TRBV12-4 and TRBJ2-1; 14 nucleotides align to TRBD2. J lost 8 bases, V lost 7 bases, and 7 bases had no gene match. CDR3 length: 15 residues. The CDR3 spells CASKIRTSGGYEQFF. The CDR3 nucleotides read TGTGCCAGCAAAATAAGGACTAGCGGGGGGTATGAGCAGTTCTTC.

This clonotype has at least ten counts. The chain has TRBV3-1 and TRBJ2-2; 10 bases fit TRBD2. The CDR3 is 14 residues long. CDR1 and CDR2 (germline): LGHDT, YNNKEL (reference sequence). J was trimmed by 7 bases and V by 4 bases; bases with no gene match: 3. The CDR3 region has the DNA TGTGCCAGCAGCCCGGGACTAGCGATCGGGGAGCTGTTTTTT. This codes for CASSPGLAIGELFF.

This clonotype was counted many times. The J gene is TRBJ2-7, the V gene TRBV7-8; a possible D gene is TRBD1 (6 bases). With 5 bases removed from V and 1 base from J, the gap between germline ends came to 15 bases. The CDR3 contains 15 residues. Germline V gene lookup returns CDR1 SGHVS and CDR2 FQNEAQ. The CDR3 coding sequence is TGTGCCAGCAGCCCAAAGGTTACAGGGTCCTACGAGCAGTACTTC. Translating gives CASSPKVTGSYEQYF.

With regard to this clonotype: It may be a read error: a sequence one base away is much more abundant. This chain uses TRBV12-3 or TRBV12-4 with TRBJ2-6; the D gene is possibly TRBD2 (7 bases). This CDR3 spans 15 amino acids. V lost 6 bases to trimming and J lost 4 bases, with 13 bases between them. The CDR3 region is CASSREGGGANVLTF. DNA of the CDR3: TGTGCCAGCAGCCGAGAGGGGGGGGGGGCCAACGTCCTGACTTTC.

This clonotype was counted ten times or more. The chain employs TRBV12-5 and TRBJ1-5; D is uncertain. Per germline, CDR1 LGHNT and CDR2 FRNRAP. The V gene lost 4 bases and the J gene lost 3 bases, with 10 bases spanning the gap. CDR3 length: 14 residues. The CDR3 sequence: CASGSNRYNQPQHF. The DNA of the CDR3 is TGTGCTAGTGGTTCGAACAGATACAATCAGCCCCAGCATTTT.

This clonotype was seen repeatedly, ten times or more. The chain combines TRBV2 with TRBJ1-4, with a weak D call TRBD1 (6 bases). This CDR3 spans 13 amino acids. V was cut by 4 bases and J by 5 bases, with 8 bases left in between. Germline values: CDR1 SNHLY, CDR2 FYNNEI. The chain's CDR3 is CASSAGENEKLFF. The CDR3 nucleotides are TGTGCCAGCAGTGCAGGGGAGAATGAAAAACTGTTTTTT.

Remarks on this clonotype: Since a much larger clone is just one base distant, this may be a read error. This sequence joins TRBV27 and TRBJ1-4, with 7 bases identical to TRBD1. Germline CDR1 reads MNHEY; CDR2 reads SMNVEV (reference sequence). The CDR3 is 17 amino acids. This chain's CDR3 is CPSSRNPRDSLKEKLFF. The CDR3 DNA sequence: TGTCCCAGCAGCAGAAATCCCCGGGACAGCCTTAAGGAAAAACTGTTTTTT.

This clonotype was seen more than once but under ten times. This chain connects TRBV9 to TRBJ1-2; possibly TRBD1 for D (6 bases). This CDR3 spans 16 amino acids. With 4 bases removed from V and 7 bases from J, the gap between germline ends came to 23 bases. In germline, CDR1 is SGDLS, CDR2 YYNGEE. The CDR3 reads CASSTGGREYSSGYTF. The CDR3 DNA reads as TGTGCCAGCAGCACTGGGGGGCGCGAATACTCGTCTGGCTACACCTTC.

This clonotype was detected ten times or more. This chain links TRBV27 with TRBJ1-2, with 7 bases that match TRBD1. Looked up from germline, CDR1 is MNHEY and CDR2 is SMNVEV (reference sequence). The J segment lost 8 bases and the V segment lost 4 bases, leaving 10 bases of the junction unmatched. This CDR3 comprises 14 residues. The CDR3 DNA is TGTGCCAGCAGTTCAACGACAGGGTCAATGGGCTACACCTTC. It yields the protein CASSSTTGSMGYTF.

The chain recombines TRBV5-1 with TRBJ2-7; D is undetermined. The V end lost 5 bases, the J end lost 3 bases, and 9 bases lay between the germline ends. The length of the CDR3 is 12 residues. CDR1 and CDR2 (germline): SGHRS, YFSETQ. CDR3 sequence reads: CASRVRSYEQYF. In DNA, the CDR3 is TGCGCCAGCAGAGTCCGTAGCTACGAGCAGTACTTC.

This clonotype came up many times. The chain joins TRBV12-5 to TRBJ2-1; a possible D gene is TRBD2 (6 bases). Germline V gene data show CDR1 as LGHNT and CDR2 as FRNRAP. The CDR3 has 16 residues. V lost 3 bases, J lost 2 bases, and 14 bases lay in between. This chain's CDR3 is CASGLGGYGAYNEQFF. The CDR3 nucleotides are TGTGCTAGTGGTTTAGGAGGGTACGGGGCCTACAATGAGCAGTTCTTC.

This clonotype showed up many times. V is TRBV19 and J is TRBJ1-1; D unresolved. This CDR3 region has 13 residues. V was clipped by 3 bases and J by 6 bases, with 11 bases between them. Germline CDR1 and CDR2: LNHDA and SQIVND (reference sequence). CDR3 region: CASSIGVGAEAFF. Written as DNA, the CDR3 is TGTGCCAGTAGTATCGGAGTGGGTGCTGAAGCTTTCTTT.